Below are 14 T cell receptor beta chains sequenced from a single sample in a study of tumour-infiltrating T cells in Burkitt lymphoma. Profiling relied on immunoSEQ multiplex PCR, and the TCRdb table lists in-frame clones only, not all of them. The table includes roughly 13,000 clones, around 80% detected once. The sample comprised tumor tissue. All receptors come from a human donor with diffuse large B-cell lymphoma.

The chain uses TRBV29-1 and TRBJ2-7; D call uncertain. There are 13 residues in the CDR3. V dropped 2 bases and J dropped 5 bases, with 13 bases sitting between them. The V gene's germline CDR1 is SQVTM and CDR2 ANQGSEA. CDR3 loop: CSVETKNPDEQYF. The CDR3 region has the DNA TGCAGCGTTGAAACCAAGAATCCTGACGAGCAGTACTTC.

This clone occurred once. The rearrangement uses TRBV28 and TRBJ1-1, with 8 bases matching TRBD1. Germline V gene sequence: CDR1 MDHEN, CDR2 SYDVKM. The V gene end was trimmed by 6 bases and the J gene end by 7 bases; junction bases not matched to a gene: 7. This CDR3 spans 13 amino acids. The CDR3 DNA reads TGTGCCAGCAGGCGGACAGGGAGTGTTGAAGCTTTCTTT. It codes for CASRRTGSVEAFF. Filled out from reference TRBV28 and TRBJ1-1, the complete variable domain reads DVKVTQSSRYLVKRTGEKVFLECVQDMDHENMFWYRQDPGLGLRLIYFSYDVKMKEKGDIPEGYSVSREKKERFSLILESASTNQTSMYLCASRRTGSVEAFFGQGTRLTVV.

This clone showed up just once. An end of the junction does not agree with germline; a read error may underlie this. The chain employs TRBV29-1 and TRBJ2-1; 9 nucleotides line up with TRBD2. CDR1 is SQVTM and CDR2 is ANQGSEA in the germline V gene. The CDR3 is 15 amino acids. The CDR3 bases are TGCAGCGTTATTGCGGGAGGGCCCTCCCACAATGAGCAGTTCTTC. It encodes CSVIAGGPSHNEQFF.

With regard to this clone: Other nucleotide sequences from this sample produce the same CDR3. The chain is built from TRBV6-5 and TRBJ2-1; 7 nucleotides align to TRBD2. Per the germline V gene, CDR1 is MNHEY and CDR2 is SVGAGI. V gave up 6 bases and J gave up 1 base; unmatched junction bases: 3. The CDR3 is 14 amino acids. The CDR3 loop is CASRTGGSYNEQFF. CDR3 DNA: TGTGCCAGCAGGACGGGGGGTTCCTACAATGAGCAGTTCTTC.

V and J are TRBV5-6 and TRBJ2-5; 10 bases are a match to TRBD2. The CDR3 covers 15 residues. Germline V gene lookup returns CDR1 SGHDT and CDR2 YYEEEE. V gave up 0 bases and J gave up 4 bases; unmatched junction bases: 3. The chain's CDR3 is CASSLEREGPETQYF. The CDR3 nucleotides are TGTGCCAGCAGCTTGGAGCGGGAGGGGCCAGAGACCCAGTACTTC. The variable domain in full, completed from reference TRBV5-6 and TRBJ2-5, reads DAGVTQSPTHLIKTRGQQVTLRCSPKSGHDTVSWYQQALGQGPQFIFQYYEEEERQRGNFPDRFSGHQFPNYSSELNVNALLLGDSALYLCASSLEREGPETQYFGPGTRLLVL.

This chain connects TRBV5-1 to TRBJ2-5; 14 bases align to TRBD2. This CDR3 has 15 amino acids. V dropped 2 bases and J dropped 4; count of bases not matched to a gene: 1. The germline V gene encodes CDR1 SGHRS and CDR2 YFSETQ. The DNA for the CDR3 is TGCGCCAGCAGCTTTGGACTAGCGGGAGGAGAGACCCAGTACTTC. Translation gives CASSFGLAGGETQYF.

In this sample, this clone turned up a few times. The CDR3: CASSLGTGETQYF. Here the CDR3 DNA reads TGTGCCAGCAGCTTAGGGACCGGGGAGACCCAGTACTTC. The rearrangement joins TRBV7-2 to TRBJ2-5; D remains unclear. The CDR3 length is 13 residues. In germline, CDR1 is SGHTA, CDR2 FQGNSA. The V end lost 1 base, the J end lost 5 bases, and 8 bases lay between the germline ends. Together with reference TRBV7-2 and TRBJ2-5, the CDR3 gives the full variable domain: GAGVSQSPSNKVTEKGKDVELRCDPISGHTALYWYRQSLGQGLEFLIYFQGNSAPDKSGLPSDRFSAERTGGSVSTLTIQRTQQEDSAVYLCASSLGTGETQYFGPGTRLLVL.

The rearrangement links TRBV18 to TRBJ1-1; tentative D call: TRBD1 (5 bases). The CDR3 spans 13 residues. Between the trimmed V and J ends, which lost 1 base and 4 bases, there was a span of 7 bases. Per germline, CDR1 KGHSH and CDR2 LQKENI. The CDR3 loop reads CASSPRDGTEAFF. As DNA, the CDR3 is TGTGCCAGCTCACCACGGGACGGCACTGAAGCTTTCTTT.

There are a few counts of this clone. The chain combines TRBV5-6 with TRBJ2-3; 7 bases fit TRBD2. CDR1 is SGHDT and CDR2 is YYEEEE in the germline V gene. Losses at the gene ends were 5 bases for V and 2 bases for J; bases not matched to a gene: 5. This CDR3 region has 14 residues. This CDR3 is CASRPSGTTDTQYF. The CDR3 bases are TGTGCCAGCAGGCCTAGCGGAACCACAGATACGCAGTATTTT.

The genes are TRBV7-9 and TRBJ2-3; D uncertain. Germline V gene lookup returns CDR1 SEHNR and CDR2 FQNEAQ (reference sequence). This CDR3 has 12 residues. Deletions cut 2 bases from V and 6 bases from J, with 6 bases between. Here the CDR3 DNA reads TGTGCCAGCAGCTTAATACCCGATACGCAGTATTTT. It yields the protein CASSLIPDTQYF. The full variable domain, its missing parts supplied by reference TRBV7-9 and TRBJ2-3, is DTGVSQNPRHKITKRGQNVTFRCDPISEHNRLYWYRQTLGQGPEFLTYFQNEAQLEKSRLLSDRFSAERPKGSFSTLEIQRTEQGDSAMYLCASSLIPDTQYFGPGTRLTVL.

Here the CDR3 reads CASSYPGDIFNQPQHF. CDR3 coding DNA: TGTGCCAGCAGTTACCCCGGGGACATCTTCAATCAGCCCCAGCATTTT. The chain recombines TRBV28 with TRBJ1-5; weak D call: TRBD1 (6 bases). CDR3 length: 16 residues. Germline CDR1 and CDR2: MDHEN and SYDVKM. V was trimmed by 4 bases and J by 3 bases, leaving 16 bases between them.

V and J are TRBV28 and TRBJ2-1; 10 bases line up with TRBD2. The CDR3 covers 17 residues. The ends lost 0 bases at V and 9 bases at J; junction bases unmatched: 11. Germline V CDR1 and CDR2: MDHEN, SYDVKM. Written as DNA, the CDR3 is TGTGCCAGCAGTTTATGCCTAGCGGGAGTTATGAAGTGTGAGCAGTTCTTC. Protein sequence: CASSLCLAGVMKCEQFF.

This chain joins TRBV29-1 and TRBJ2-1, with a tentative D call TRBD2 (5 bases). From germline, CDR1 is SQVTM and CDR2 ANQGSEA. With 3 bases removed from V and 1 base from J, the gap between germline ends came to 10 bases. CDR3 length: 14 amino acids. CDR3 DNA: TGCAGCGTTGACCCCGGGATTTCCTACAATGAGCAGTTCTTC. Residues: CSVDPGISYNEQFF.

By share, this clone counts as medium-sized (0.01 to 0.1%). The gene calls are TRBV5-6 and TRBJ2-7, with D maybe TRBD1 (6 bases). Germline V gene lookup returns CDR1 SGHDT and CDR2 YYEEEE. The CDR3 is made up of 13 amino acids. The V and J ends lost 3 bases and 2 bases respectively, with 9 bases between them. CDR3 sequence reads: CASSWGLAYEQYV. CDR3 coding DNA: TGTGCCAGCAGCTGGGGGCTGGCCTACGAGCAGTACGTC.